The 19 T cell receptor beta chains in this list originate from one sample, sequenced in a study of control samples from healthy donors and cancer patients. Produced via immunoSEQ multiplex PCR; TCRdb's table is partial and in-frame only. Of over 150,000 clones listed, roughly 89% are singletons. Sequencing input: blood. These receptors all stem from a woman aged 50 to 60 in good health.

The rearrangement joins TRBV5-5 to TRBJ2-7, with D unresolved. This CDR3 contains 15 residues. V was pared by 0 bases and J by 3 bases, with 13 bases between. The germline V gene encodes CDR1 SGHKS and CDR2 YYEKEE (reference sequence). CDR3 sequence: CASSLGDSVFYEQYF. CDR3 sequence (DNA): TGTGCCAGCAGCTTGGGGGATTCCGTTTTCTACGAGCAGTACTTC. The whole variable domain, filled in from reference TRBV5-5 and TRBJ2-7, reads DAGVTQSPTHLIKTRGQQVTLRCSPISGHKSVSWYQQVLGQGPQFIFQYYEKEERGRGNFPDRFSARQFPNYSSELNVNALLLGDSALYLCASSLGDSVFYEQYFGPGTRLTVT.

The sample holds many counts of this clone. The chain has TRBV9 and TRBJ1-1; perhaps TRBD1 as D (5 bases). Looked up from germline, CDR1 is SGDLS and CDR2 is YYNGEE. Trimming stripped 4 bases from V and 4 bases from J, with 17 bases between. This CDR3 comprises 15 residues. The CDR3 DNA follows: TGTGCCAGCAGCCCACCTGGGGGGGAGAGCACTGAAGCTTTCTTT. It encodes CASSPPGGESTEAFF.

This clone was seen only once. This chain links TRBV2 with TRBJ2-2; D unresolved. The CDR3 runs to 16 residues. The germline gives CDR1 SNHLY, CDR2 FYNNEI. Trimming removed 0 bases at V and 2 bases at J, with 10 bases between. CDR3 amino acids: CASSEARSANTGELFF. The CDR3 region has the DNA TGTGCCAGCAGTGAAGCGCGGTCAGCAAACACCGGGGAGCTGTTTTTT.

The rearrangement joins TRBV29-1 to TRBJ1-2; 11 bases agree with TRBD1. The germline V gene has CDR1 SQVTM and CDR2 ANQGSEA. The CDR3 has 16 residues. The V and J ends lost 6 bases and 0 bases, in that order; junction bases with no gene match: 9. CDR3 DNA: TGCAGCGTCCAGGGGACAGGGGGAGGATCTAACTATGGCTACACCTTC. Translating gives CSVQGTGGGSNYGYTF.

The rearrangement joins TRBV28 to TRBJ1-4; 9 bases line up with TRBD1. V shed 3 bases and J 3 bases; nucleotides not matched to a gene: 5. The germline gives CDR1 MDHEN, CDR2 SYDVKM. The CDR3 consists of 16 residues. The CDR3 DNA reads as TGTGCCAGCAGTTTGTTAGGACAGGGGTCTAATGAAAAACTGTTTTTT. Translating it yields CASSLLGQGSNEKLFF.

The chain has TRBV2 and TRBJ2-5; D is possibly TRBD1 (6 bases). Per the germline V gene, CDR1 is SNHLY and CDR2 is FYNNEI. The CDR3 runs to 15 residues. V lost 6 bases, J lost 1 base, and 15 bases lay in between. CDR3 in DNA: TGTGCCAGCAGCCGGGACACCGAGGGCCAAGAGACCCAGTACTTC. Protein: CASSRDTEGQETQYF.

With regard to this clone: Other nucleotide sequences from this sample produce the same CDR3. The genes are TRBV14 and TRBJ1-3; possibly TRBD1 for D (5 bases). The CDR3 is 14 amino acids. Trimming removed 4 bases at V and 2 bases at J, with 9 bases between. Germline V gene sequence: CDR1 SGHDN, CDR2 FVKESK. This CDR3 is CASSPLGPGNTIYF. As DNA, the CDR3 is TGTGCCAGCAGCCCCCTGGGGCCTGGAAACACCATATATTTT.

This rearrangement joins TRBV5-6 to TRBJ2-7; 12 bases are a match to TRBD1. The germline V gene encodes CDR1 SGHDT and CDR2 YYEEEE. CDR3 length equals 15 residues. With 1 base clipped from V and 2 bases from J, the junction kept 1 base outside the gene matches. The DNA for the CDR3 is TGTGCCAGCAGCTTGCGGGACAGGGGGCCCTACGAGCAGTACTTC. It is translated as CASSLRDRGPYEQYF.

This clone has only one observation. V usage is TRBV5-4 and J usage is TRBJ2-3; D possibly uses TRBD1 or TRBD2 (5 bases each). This CDR3 has 14 residues. Germline assignment: CDR1 SGHNT and CDR2 YYREEE (reference sequence). The V gene lost 0 bases and the J gene lost 4 bases, with 9 bases spanning the gap. CDR3 sequence: CASSLEWDPDTQYF. In DNA form, the CDR3 reads TGTGCCAGCAGCTTGGAGTGGGACCCAGATACGCAGTATTTT. Full variable domain (outside the CDR3, taken from reference TRBV5-4 and TRBJ2-3): ETGVTQSPTHLIKTRGQQVTLRCSSQSGHNTVSWYQQALGQGPQFIFQYYREEENGRGNFPPRFSGLQFPNYSSELNVNALELDDSALYLCASSLEWDPDTQYFGPGTRLTVL.

V is TRBV10-3 and J is TRBJ1-4, with D tentatively TRBD1 (6 bases). This CDR3 comprises 14 residues. Trimming stripped 10 bases from V and 6 bases from J, with 18 bases between. Germline V gives CDR1 ENHRY, CDR2 SYGVKD. CDR3 nucleotide sequence: TGTGCCACCTTAAGTTCAGGGGCTGATGAAAAACTGTTTTTT. Amino acid sequence: CATLSSGADEKLFF.

This rearrangement joins TRBV30 to TRBJ1-1; D not certain. Germline CDR1 and CDR2: GTSNPN and SVGIG (reference sequence). The V gene lost 0 bases and the J gene lost 3 bases, with 2 bases spanning the gap. The CDR3 length is 11 residues. CDR3 amino acids: CAWSVHTEAFF. CDR3 DNA sequence: TGTGCCTGGAGTGTACACACTGAAGCTTTCTTT.

This sequence joins TRBV28 and TRBJ1-2, with 7 bases aligning to TRBD1. The CDR3 has 13 amino acids. CDR1 and CDR2 (germline): MDHEN, SYDVKM. Unmatched junction bases numbered 3, after V lost 8 bases and J lost 0 bases. The CDR3 reads CASLQGANYGYTF. CDR3 nucleotide sequence: TGTGCCAGCCTGCAGGGGGCTAACTATGGCTACACCTTC.

The chain uses TRBV19 and TRBJ1-4, with 9 bases that match TRBD1. Germline V CDR1 and CDR2: LNHDA, SQIVND (reference sequence). V dropped 3 bases and J dropped 8; count of bases not matched to a gene: 10. This CDR3 is built from 16 residues. The CDR3: CASSIFSGTGREKLFF. DNA for the CDR3: TGTGCCAGTAGTATCTTCTCCGGGACAGGGCGCGAAAAACTGTTTTTT.

The chain employs TRBV7-3 and TRBJ2-5; 8 bases align to TRBD2. Germline lookup yields CDR1 SGHTA and CDR2 FQGTGA. The CDR3 length is 14 residues. V gave up 0 bases and J gave up 5 bases; unmatched junction bases: 2. The CDR3 DNA is TGTGCCAGCAGCTTAACGCGGGAGGCGGAGACCCAGTACTTC. It yields the protein CASSLTREAETQYF.

The genes are TRBV20-1 and TRBJ1-2; D is unclear. The V end lost 3 bases, the J end lost 3 bases, and 5 bases lay between the germline ends. The germline CDR1 and CDR2 sequences are DFQATT and SNEGSKA (reference sequence). CDR3 length: 11 amino acids. The CDR3 loop reads CSASIDYGYTF. The DNA of the CDR3 is TGCAGTGCTAGCATTGACTATGGCTACACCTTC.

CDR3 sequence: CAGNSDGGQGGETQYF. The CDR3, as DNA: TGCGCCGGCAACTCCGACGGGGGGCAGGGGGGAGAGACCCAGTACTTC. This chain connects TRBV5-1 to TRBJ2-5; perhaps D is TRBD1 or TRBD2 (7 bases each). V dropped 10 bases and J dropped 4 bases, with 26 bases sitting between them. CDR1 SGHRS and CDR2 YFSETQ come from the germline V gene. This CDR3 has 16 amino acids. Together with reference TRBV5-1 and TRBJ2-5, the CDR3 gives the full variable domain: KAGVTQTPRYLIKTRGQQVTLSCSPISGHRSVSWYQQTPGQGLQFLFEYFSETQRNKGNFPGRFSGRQFSNSRSEMNVSTLELGDSALYLCAGNSDGGQGGETQYFGPGTRLLVL.

V and J are TRBV4-1 and TRBJ1-5, with D tentatively TRBD1 (5 bases). V dropped 4 bases and J dropped 5 bases, with 12 bases sitting between them. Germline-derived CDR1 and CDR2 are MGHRA and YSYEKL. The CDR3 runs 14 residues. This CDR3 reads CASSPGTAYQPQHF. The CDR3 nucleotides read TGCGCCAGCAGCCCCGGGACGGCCTATCAGCCCCAGCATTTT.

The genes are TRBV28 and TRBJ2-1; D unclear. The CDR3 has 12 residues. Deletions cut 2 bases from V and 9 bases from J, with 8 bases between. Germline values: CDR1 MDHEN, CDR2 SYDVKM. DNA for the CDR3: TGTGCCAGCAGTTTAATGCTGGGTGAGCAGTTCTTC. It specifies CASSLMLGEQFF.

The gene calls are TRBV19 and TRBJ1-2; 9 bases line up with TRBD1. Unmatched junction bases numbered 3, after V lost 8 bases and J lost 5 bases. Germline V CDR1 and CDR2: LNHDA, SQIVND (reference sequence). The length of the CDR3 is 12 residues. In DNA form, the CDR3 reads TGTGCCAGTCTTGGGACAGGGTATGGCTACACCTTC. This sequence encodes CASLGTGYGYTF.